The rows below give T cell receptor beta chains drawn from one sample of a study of shared clonotypes between healthy human individuals. Sequencing used immunoSEQ multiplex PCR; TCRdb keeps in-frame clones, though not all of them. The table includes roughly 2.5 million clones, around nine tenths detected once. Sequences were obtained from naive CD4+ T cells sorted from blood. Every receptor here comes from a man between 18 and 29 years old in good health. The CDR3 runs from the conserved cysteine through the conserved F or W. The D gene is left open where the match is weak. Some rows have no size entry. The others give once, few or many, or a class for an expanded clone.

TRBJ1-2 | NA | NA | TRBV15 | TGTGCCACCAGCAAACGAGGAGAGGGGGTCAACTATGGCTACACCTTC | CATSKRGEGVNYGYTF
TRBJ2-7 | NA | NA | TRBV7-9 | TGTGCCAGCAGCTCCCAGGGATCCGAGCAGTACTTC | CASSSQGSEQYF
TRBJ2-2 | NA | NA | TRBV7-9 | TGTGCCAGCAGCTTAGCCCCCGGAGGGCCCCGGGCCGGGGAGCTGTTTTTT | CASSLAPGGPRAGELFF
TRBJ2-7 | NA | NA | TRBV28 | TGTGCCAGCAGTTTATCCGGGACCCTCCCTAACGAGCAGTACTTC | CASSLSGTLPNEQYF
TRBJ2-1 | TRBD2 | NA | TRBV10-3 | TGTGCCATCAGCCTTTCTAGCGGGAGGGCCAATGGGAATGAGCAGTTCTTC | CAISLSSGRANGNEQFF
TRBJ1-2 | TRBD1 | NA | TRBV11-2 | TGTGCCAGCAGCTTAGAGGGCAGACAGGGGTATGGCTACACCTTC | CASSLEGRQGYGYTF
TRBJ1-5 | NA | NA | TRBV23-1 | TGCGCCAGCAGTCAAGGCCTTAGGGTTAGCAATCAGCCCCAGCATTTT | CASSQGLRVSNQPQHF
TRBJ2-3 | NA | NA | TRBV19 | TGTGCCAGTAGTATTGGGAGGGGGAGCGGTACAGATACGCAGTATTTT | CASSIGRGSGTDTQYF
TRBJ2-5 | TRBD2 | NA | TRBV5-6 | TGTGCCAGCAGCTGGCGGGAGGGCCCCGAGACCCAGTACTTC | CASSWREGPETQYF
TRBJ1-1 | NA | NA | TRBV30 | TGTGCCTGGGCAGACAGTCGTACTGAAGCTTTCTTT | CAWADSRTEAFF
TRBJ1-2 | TRBD1 | NA | TRBV18 | TGTGCCAGCTCACCGGAAGTACAGGGGAGCTATGGCTACACCTTC | CASSPEVQGSYGYTF
TRBJ2-2 | NA | once | TRBV9 | TGTGCCAGCAGCGGTCAGGTACCTCCGAACACCGGGGAGCTGTTTTTT | CASSGQVPPNTGELFF
TRBJ2-3 | TRBD2 | NA | TRBV9 | TGTGCCAGCAGCGTACAAAGCGGGAAGTCAGATACGCAGTATTTT | CASSVQSGKSDTQYF
TRBJ1-2 | NA | NA | TRBV30 | TGTGCCTGGATGCCCGGGAATAACTATGGCTACACCTTC | CAWMPGNNYGYTF
TRBJ2-3 | NA | NA | TRBV28 | TGTGCCAGCAGTGCAGCCGGTCGGACAGATACGCAGTATTTT | CASSAAGRTDTQYF
TRBJ1-2 | TRBD1 | NA | TRBV5-6 | TGTGCCAGCAGCCTAAAGACAGGGTTCTACTATGGCTACACCTTC | CASSLKTGFYYGYTF
TRBJ2-7 | TRBD2 | NA | TRBV5-1 | TGCGCCAGCAGCTTGGCCGGGACTAGAGGCGAGCAGTACTTC | CASSLAGTRGEQYF
TRBJ2-2 | NA | NA | TRBV6-5 | TGTGCCAGCAGTTCCGGGAGTACGAACACCGGGGAGCTGTTTTTT | CASSSGSTNTGELFF
TRBJ2-5 | TRBD2 | NA | TRBV11-3 | TGTGCCAGCAGCTTAGGGGCTAGCGGGAGCCAAGAGACCCAGTACTTC | CASSLGASGSQETQYF
TRBJ2-2 | TRBD2 | NA | TRBV7-2 | TGTGCCAGCAGCTTAGTTGCGGGAGGCTTCACCGGGGAGCTGTTTTTT | CASSLVAGGFTGELFF
TRBJ2-1 | NA | once | TRBV11-2 | TGTGCCAGCAGCTTATCCGGGACTGCCTACAATGAGCAGTTCTTC | CASSLSGTAYNEQFF
TRBJ2-1 | TRBD2 | NA | TRBV30 | TGTGCCTGGAGTCTCCGGGGCGGGAGGGCGAGCTCCTACAATGAGCAGTTCTTC | CAWSLRGGRASSYNEQFF
TRBJ1-3 | NA | NA | TRBV6-6 | TGTGCAGCGACCCGGGGACTTGGAAACACCATATATTTT | CAATRGLGNTIYF
TRBJ1-2 | NA | NA | TRBV28 | TGTGCCAGCAGTTTAGGCAGGGCCGGAGCTAACTATGGCTACACCTTC | CASSLGRAGANYGYTF
TRBJ1-6 | NA | NA | TRBV4-1 | TGCGCCAGCAGCCAAGGGACATCAAGGAATTCACCCCTCCACTTT | CASSQGTSRNSPLHF
TRBJ1-1 | NA | NA | TRBV2 | TGTGCCAGCAGTGAAGTGGGAACGAACACTGAAGCTTTCTTT | CASSEVGTNTEAFF
TRBJ2-3 | NA | NA | TRBV6-1 | TGTGCCAGCAGTGGCGCTACAATAACAGATACGCAGTATTTT | CASSGATITDTQYF
TRBJ2-7 | TRBD1 | NA | TRBV7-6 | TGTGCCAGCAGCTTATCCGGGACAGGGGTAGGAGAGCAGTACTTC | CASSLSGTGVGEQYF
TRBJ2-1 | TRBD2 | NA | TRBV13 | TGTGCCAGCAGCTTAGCTCTAGCGGGGGTGTACAATGAGCAGTTCTTC | CASSLALAGVYNEQFF
TRBJ2-5 | TRBD1 | NA | TRBV18 | TGTGCCAGCTCACCCAGGGGGAACCAAGAGACCCAGTACTTC | CASSPRGNQETQYF